These T cell receptor beta chains were read from a single sample in a study of blood T cell repertoires in COVID-19. The repertoire was sequenced with immunoSEQ multiplex PCR; TCRdb's copy has only in-frame clones and lacks some. The data hold about 39,000 clones, with 75% to 90% observed a single time. Sample: peripheral blood. The receptor set was obtained from a man aged 60-69 years with acute or convalescent COVID-19. Each CDR3 is given with its conserved first and last residue. A D gene is named only where the DNA matches it firmly. Size tells how often a clone was seen (once, few, many) or the class of an expanded clone, and some rows leave it out.

j_call,d_call,clone_size,v_call,cdr3_aa
TRBJ1-2,NA,NA,TRBV19,CASNLQGSNGYTF
TRBJ2-1,NA,NA,TRBV2,CASEGKGYNEQFF
TRBJ2-1,NA,NA,TRBV5-1,CASSPQGTNNEQFF
TRBJ2-7,NA,few,TRBV4-1,CASSQVDGGFEQYF
TRBJ2-1,NA,NA,TRBV6-2/TRBV6-3,CASSWIQRVPGNEQFF
TRBJ2-1,NA,NA,TRBV29-1,CSVSWMSGVNEQFF
TRBJ2-7,TRBD1,NA,TRBV7-8,CASSLTGGQSEQYF
TRBJ1-1,NA,NA,TRBV19,CASRTTDFMNTEAFF
TRBJ2-5,TRBD2,NA,TRBV3-1/TRBV3-2,CASSRGVLAEETQYF
TRBJ1-5,NA,NA,TRBV9,CASSVDTGNQPQHF
TRBJ2-1,NA,NA,TRBV10-3,CAISGRGHSYNEQFF
TRBJ2-3,NA,NA,TRBV6-6,CASSYSGGAPDTQYF
TRBJ1-3,TRBD1,NA,TRBV11-2,CASSLRDRGTTHSGNTIYF
TRBJ2-5,NA,NA,TRBV9,CASSVGSGQETQYF
TRBJ2-5,NA,NA,TRBV18,CASSPPEVGGGETQYF
TRBJ2-1,TRBD2,NA,TRBV24-1,CATREGLAGEQFF
TRBJ1-5,NA,once,TRBV30,CAWSIRDTQPQHF
TRBJ1-1,NA,NA,TRBV3-1/TRBV3-2,CASSQPGGNTEAFF
TRBJ1-2,NA,once,TRBV4-1,CASSQGLGYTF
TRBJ2-5,TRBD1,NA,TRBV11-3,CASSLAGTAQETQYF
TRBJ2-5,TRBD2,NA,TRBV11-2,CASSLVGSGTKTQYF
TRBJ1-1,NA,NA,TRBV3-1/TRBV3-2,CALGPEAFF
TRBJ2-7,TRBD2,NA,TRBV4-2,CASSQALAGVYEQYF
TRBJ2-7,TRBD2,NA,TRBV7-8,CASSPPRLAVGVSYEQYF
TRBJ1-4,NA,NA,TRBV4-1,CASSHLPRGGTPNEKLFF
TRBJ2-2,TRBD2,NA,TRBV6-2/TRBV6-3,CASSSLTSGTTGELFF
TRBJ2-2,TRBD1,NA,TRBV5-1,CASMRDRGLSGELFF
TRBJ1-6,TRBD1,few,TRBV6-5,CASSPQGAHNSPLHF
TRBJ2-5,TRBD1,NA,TRBV5-4,CASSPTSALTGEETQYF
TRBJ2-4,TRBD2,NA,TRBV27,CASSAGTSVVIQYF
TRBJ2-1,NA,NA,TRBV11-2,CASSGRALGYNEQFF
TRBJ2-5,NA,NA,TRBV12-3/TRBV12-4,CASSLREETQYF
TRBJ2-5,NA,NA,TRBV18,CASSPPSKETQYF
TRBJ2-1,NA,few,TRBV5-1,CASSLSPGVGEQFF
TRBJ1-2,NA,NA,TRBV2,CASRRDTNYGYTF
TRBJ1-1,NA,few,TRBV7-2,CASSLGVGMNTEAFF
TRBJ2-7,NA,NA,TRBV6-5,CASSSAHSYEQYF
TRBJ2-1,TRBD1,NA,TRBV28,CASSHRDRVRGQQFF
TRBJ1-1,NA,NA,TRBV15,CATSRDRDTEAFF
TRBJ2-1,TRBD2,NA,TRBV5-6,CASSLARASGGWGRNEQFF